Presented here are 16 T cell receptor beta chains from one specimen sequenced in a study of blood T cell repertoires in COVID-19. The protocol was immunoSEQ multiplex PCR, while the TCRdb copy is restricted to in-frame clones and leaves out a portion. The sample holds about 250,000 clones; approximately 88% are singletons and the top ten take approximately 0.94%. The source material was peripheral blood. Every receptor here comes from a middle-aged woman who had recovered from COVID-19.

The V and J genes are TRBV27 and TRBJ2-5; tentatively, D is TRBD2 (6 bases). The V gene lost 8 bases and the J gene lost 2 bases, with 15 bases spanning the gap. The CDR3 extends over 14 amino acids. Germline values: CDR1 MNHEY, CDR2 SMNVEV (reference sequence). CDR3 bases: TGTGCCAGCGGCAGACGGGGGTATCAAGAGACCCAGTACTTC. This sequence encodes CASGRRGYQETQYF.

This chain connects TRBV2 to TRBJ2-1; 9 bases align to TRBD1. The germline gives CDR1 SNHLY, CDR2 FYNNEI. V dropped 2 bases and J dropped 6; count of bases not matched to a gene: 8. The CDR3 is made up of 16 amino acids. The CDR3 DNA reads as TGTGCCAGCAGTGAACTTGCGGGACAGGGTGGCAATGAGCAGTTCTTC. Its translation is CASSELAGQGGNEQFF.

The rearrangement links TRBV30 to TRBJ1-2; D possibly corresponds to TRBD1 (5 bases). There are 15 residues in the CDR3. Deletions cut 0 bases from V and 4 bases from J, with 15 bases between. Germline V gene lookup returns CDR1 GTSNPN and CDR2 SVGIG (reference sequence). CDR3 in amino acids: CAWSVPDSASYGYTF. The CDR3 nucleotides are TGTGCCTGGAGTGTACCCGACAGTGCCTCCTATGGCTACACCTTC.

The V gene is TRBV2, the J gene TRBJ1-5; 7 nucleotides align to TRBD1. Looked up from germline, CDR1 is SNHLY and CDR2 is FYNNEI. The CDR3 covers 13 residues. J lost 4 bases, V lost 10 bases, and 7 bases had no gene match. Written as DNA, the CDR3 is TGTGCCACCTCCGGGACAGATAATCAGCCCCAGCATTTT. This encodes CATSGTDNQPQHF.

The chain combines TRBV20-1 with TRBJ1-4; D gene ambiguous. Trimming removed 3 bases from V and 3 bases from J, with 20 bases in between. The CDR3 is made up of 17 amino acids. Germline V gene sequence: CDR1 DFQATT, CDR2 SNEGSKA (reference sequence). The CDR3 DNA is TGCAGTGCTAGTTCGCCCCAGGCCGAAACACCTAATGAAAAACTGTTTTTT. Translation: CSASSPQAETPNEKLFF.

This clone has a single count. This CDR3 reads CASSFSLLRDIQETQYF. CDR3 sequence (DNA): TGCGCCAGCAGCTTTAGCCTTCTCCGGGACATCCAAGAGACCCAGTACTTC. The V gene is TRBV5-1, the J gene TRBJ2-5, with D possibly TRBD1 on 6 matching bases. The CDR3 runs 17 residues. In germline, CDR1 is SGHRS, CDR2 YFSETQ. With 2 bases removed from V and 1 base from J, the gap between germline ends came to 18 bases.

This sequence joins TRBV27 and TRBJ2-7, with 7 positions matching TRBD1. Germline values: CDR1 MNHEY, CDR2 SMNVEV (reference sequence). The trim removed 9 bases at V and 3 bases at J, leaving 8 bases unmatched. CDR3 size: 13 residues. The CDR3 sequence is CASRGTDYYEQYF. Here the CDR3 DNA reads TGTGCCAGTCGTGGGACAGACTACTACGAGCAGTACTTC.

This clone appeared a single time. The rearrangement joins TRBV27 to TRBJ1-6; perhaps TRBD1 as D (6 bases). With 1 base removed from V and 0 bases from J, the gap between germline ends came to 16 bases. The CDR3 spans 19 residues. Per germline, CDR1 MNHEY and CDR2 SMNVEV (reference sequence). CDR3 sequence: CASSLWGRRMSSYNSPLHF. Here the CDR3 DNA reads TGTGCCAGCAGTTTATGGGGGCGGCGAATGAGCTCCTATAATTCACCCCTCCACTTT.

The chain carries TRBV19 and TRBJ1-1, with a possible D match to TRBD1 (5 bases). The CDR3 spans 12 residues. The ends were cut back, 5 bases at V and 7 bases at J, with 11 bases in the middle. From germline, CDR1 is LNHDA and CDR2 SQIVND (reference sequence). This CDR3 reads CASSSITGEAFF. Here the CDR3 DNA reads TGTGCCAGTAGTTCTATTACAGGTGAAGCTTTCTTT.

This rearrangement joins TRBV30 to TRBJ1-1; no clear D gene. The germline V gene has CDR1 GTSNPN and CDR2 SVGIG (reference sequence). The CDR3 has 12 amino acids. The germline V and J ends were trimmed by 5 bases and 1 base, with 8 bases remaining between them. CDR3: CAWQQQNTEAFF. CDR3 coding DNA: TGTGCCTGGCAACAGCAGAACACTGAAGCTTTCTTT.

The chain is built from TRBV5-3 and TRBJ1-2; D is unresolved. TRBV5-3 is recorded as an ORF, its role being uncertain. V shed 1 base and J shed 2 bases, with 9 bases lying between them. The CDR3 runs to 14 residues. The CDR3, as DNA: TGTGCCAGAAGCTTGCATGGAGGGAACTATGGCTACACCTTC. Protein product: CARSLHGGNYGYTF.

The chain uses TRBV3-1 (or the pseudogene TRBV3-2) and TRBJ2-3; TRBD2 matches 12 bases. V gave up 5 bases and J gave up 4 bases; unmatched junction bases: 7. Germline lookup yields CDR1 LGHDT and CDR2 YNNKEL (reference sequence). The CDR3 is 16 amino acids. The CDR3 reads CASSAILAGGSDTQYF. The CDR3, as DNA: TGTGCCAGCAGCGCGATACTAGCGGGAGGCTCAGATACGCAGTATTTT.

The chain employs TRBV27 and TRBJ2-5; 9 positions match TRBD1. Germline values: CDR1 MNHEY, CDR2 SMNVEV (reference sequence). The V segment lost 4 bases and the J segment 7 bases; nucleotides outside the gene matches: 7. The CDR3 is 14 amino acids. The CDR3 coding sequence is TGTGCCAGCAGTTCAACGGGACAGGGAGGGACCCAGTACTTC. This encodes CASSSTGQGGTQYF.

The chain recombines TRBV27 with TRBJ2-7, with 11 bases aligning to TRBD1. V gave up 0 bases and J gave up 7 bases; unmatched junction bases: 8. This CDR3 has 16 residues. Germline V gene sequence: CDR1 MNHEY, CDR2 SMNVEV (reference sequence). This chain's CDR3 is CASSLSIGQGAGEQYF. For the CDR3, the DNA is TGTGCCAGCAGTTTATCTATCGGACAGGGGGCTGGTGAGCAGTACTTC.

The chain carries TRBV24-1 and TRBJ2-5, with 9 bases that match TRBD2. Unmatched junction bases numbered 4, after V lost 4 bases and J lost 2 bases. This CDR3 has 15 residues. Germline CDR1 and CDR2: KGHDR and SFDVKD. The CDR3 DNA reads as TGTGCCACCAGTGACCCCGGACTAGCGCAAGAGACCCAGTACTTC. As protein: CATSDPGLAQETQYF.

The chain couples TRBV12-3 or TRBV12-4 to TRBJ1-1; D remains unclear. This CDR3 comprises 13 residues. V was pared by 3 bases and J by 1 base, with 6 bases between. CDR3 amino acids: CASSFNRNTEAFF. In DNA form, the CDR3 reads TGTGCCAGCAGTTTCAACAGGAACACTGAAGCTTTCTTT.